The present TCR beta chain was sequenced within a study of CD8 T cells in Susac syndrome. Germline V lookup: CDR1 DFQATT, CDR2 SNEGSKA (reference sequence). Trimming pared 2 bases from V and 5 bases from J, leaving 19 bases between. The CDR3 has 16 amino acids. RNA amounts of about 0.5 to 1 ug underwent reverse transcription with random hexamers. In TCRdb, the immunoSEQ multiplex PCR reads were re-called with MiXCR into one record per CDR3 protein. The sample has hundreds of thousands of distinct CDR3 sequences; over 85% are singletons. This clonotype was detected once. Its antigen is currently unknown. The multiple sclerosis controls consisted of treatment-naive patients with relapsing-remitting disease, either stable or active. Notes on the study in general: The study's TCR sequencing and HLA analysis covered a relatively small number of individuals, and the study acknowledged this.

This sequence originates from a human donor with multiple sclerosis. This chain links TRBV20-1 with TRBJ2-1; no firm D call. The sample was CD4+ T cells from PBMCs. The CDR3 coding sequence is TGCAGTGCTAGAACGAACCGCCCCGGAGTTCACAATGAGCAGTTCTTC. It specifies CSARTNRPGVHNEQFF.